The 24 T cell receptor beta chains given below trace back to one sample, sequenced in a study of T cell repertoires in cytomegalovirus infection. From the reads, TCRdb called clonotypes with MiXCR, one entry per CDR3 protein. The sample carries 570,000 or so distinct CDR3 sequences, roughly 43% recorded once. These receptors have no identified antigens. Sequenced here: cultured PBMCs, sampled from culture after CMV antigen stimulation. Receptor source: a human donor in good health (CMV status not recorded). Some clones in this sample may be carry-over from other donors' samples.

The rearrangement links TRBV7-6 to TRBJ2-2; D possibly uses TRBD1 or TRBD2 (5 bases each). The CDR3 has 14 residues. CDR1 is SGHVS and CDR2 is FNYEAQ in the germline V gene. V lost 2 bases and J 6 bases, leaving 10 bases between the germline ends. CDR3: CASSLRGRAGELFF. The CDR3 DNA is TGTGCCAGCAGCTTAAGGGGACGGGCCGGGGAGCTGTTTTTT.

The chain joins TRBV12-3 or TRBV12-4 to TRBJ1-2; tentatively, D is TRBD1 (5 bases). CDR3 length equals 12 residues. V was trimmed by 3 bases and J by 5 bases, leaving 7 bases between them. The CDR3, as DNA: TGTGCCAGCAGTTTCCGACAGTATGGCTACACCTTC. It translates to CASSFRQYGYTF.

This clonotype was seen a few times. The rearrangement links TRBV11-3 to TRBJ2-7; a weak D match, TRBD1 (6 bases). V lost 1 base to trimming and J lost 5 bases, with 15 bases between them. Germline CDR1 is SGHNT and CDR2 is YENEEA. The CDR3 runs to 15 residues. This CDR3 is CASSLGVTGFDEQYF. The CDR3 region has the DNA TGTGCCAGCAGCTTAGGGGTGACAGGTTTCGACGAGCAGTACTTC.

CDR3 coding DNA: TGTGCCAGCAGTGGGTCCGGGACCACCTATGATGAGCAGTTCTTC. As protein: CASSGSGTTYDEQFF. V gene TRBV12-3 or TRBV12-4 combines with J gene TRBJ2-1; TRBD1 or TRBD2 may be the D gene (5 bases each). This CDR3 has 15 residues. The V gene lost 5 bases and the J gene lost 8 bases, with 19 bases spanning the gap.

This chain connects TRBV20-1 to TRBJ1-2; D is unresolved. The CDR3 runs to 15 residues. Per the germline V gene, CDR1 is DFQATT and CDR2 is SNEGSKA (reference sequence). Trimming took off 5 bases at V and 1 base at J, with 17 bases between the two ends. This CDR3 is CSASTSQDHNYGYTF. CDR3 bases: TGCAGTGCTTCTACATCGCAGGATCATAACTATGGCTACACCTTC.

This clonotype has at least ten counts. The CDR3 DNA reads TGTGCCAGCAGCCCTAACTTCTGGCGGAAAAGCACAGATACGCAGTATTTT. Amino acids: CASSPNFWRKSTDTQYF. The chain links TRBV7-2 to TRBJ2-3; no reliable D call. Germline V lookup: CDR1 SGHTA, CDR2 FQGNSA. This CDR3 has 17 residues. V lost 5 bases, J lost 0 bases, and 18 bases lay in between.

This clonotype was counted a few times. CDR3: CAWSVVYEQYF. DNA for the CDR3: TGTGCCTGGAGTGTGGTCTACGAGCAGTACTTC. The chain links TRBV30 to TRBJ2-7; D gene unclear. Germline V gene sequence: CDR1 GTSNPN, CDR2 SVGIG (reference sequence). The CDR3 is 11 amino acids. V lost 0 bases and J 3 bases, leaving 3 bases between the germline ends.

The chain links TRBV27 to TRBJ1-2; 9 positions agree with TRBD1. CDR3 size: 13 residues. J gave up 4 bases and V 6 bases, and 3 bases lay outside the gene matches. Per the germline V gene, CDR1 is MNHEY and CDR2 is SMNVEV (reference sequence). The CDR3 region has the DNA TGTGCCAGCAGGCCGGGACAGGGCTATGGCTACACCTTC. Its protein product is CASRPGQGYGYTF.

In this sample, this clonotype turned up a few times. The chain has TRBV7-2 and TRBJ2-7; the D gene could be TRBD1 or TRBD2 (5 bases each). The CDR3 is 14 residues long. Germline CDR1 is SGHTA and CDR2 is FQGNSA. With 5 bases removed from V and 3 bases from J, the gap between germline ends came to 14 bases. CDR3 coding DNA: TGTGCCAGCAGCCCATCTCAGGGACGCTACGAGCAGTACGTC. Its protein is CASSPSQGRYEQYV.

The chain is built from TRBV7-2 and TRBJ2-3; the match to TRBD2 covers 13 bases. The CDR3 is made up of 20 amino acids. Germline lookup yields CDR1 SGHTA and CDR2 FQGNSA. The V segment lost 2 bases and the J segment 0 bases; nucleotides outside the gene matches: 11. Written as DNA, the CDR3 is TGTGCCAGCAGCTTACGTCCGACTAGCGGGAGGTATTATAGCACAGATACGCAGTATTTT. It codes for CASSLRPTSGRYYSTDTQYF.

This clonotype was seen more than once but under ten times. The chain recombines TRBV12-3 or TRBV12-4 with TRBJ2-4; D is undetermined. The CDR3 has 14 residues. The V end was cut by 3 bases, the J end by 1 base, with 7 bases between. CDR3 region: CASSLSRAKNIQYF. The CDR3, as DNA: TGTGCCAGCAGTTTGTCCAGGGCCAAAAACATTCAGTACTTC.

The gene calls are TRBV6-2 or TRBV6-3 and TRBJ2-5; TRBD2 aligns across 12 bases. V trimming: 2 bases; J trimming: 4 bases; junction bases outside the gene matches: 5. Germline CDR1 is MNHEY and CDR2 is SVGEGT. This CDR3 contains 16 residues. CDR3 DNA sequence: TGTGCCAGCAGTTACGGACTAGCGGGGTTGCGAGAGACCCAGTACTTC. It encodes CASSYGLAGLRETQYF.

This clonotype has more than one count but fewer than ten. The CDR3 DNA reads as TGTGCCACCCAGACAGGGAGCAATCAGCCCCAGCATTTT. It is translated as CATQTGSNQPQHF. The chain joins TRBV2 to TRBJ1-5; TRBD1 matches 7 bases. The ends lost 10 bases at V and 1 base at J; junction bases unmatched: 4. The CDR3 extends over 13 amino acids. CDR1 is SNHLY and CDR2 is FYNNEI in the germline V gene.

This clonotype was seen at least ten times. The chain combines TRBV11-2 with TRBJ2-1, with TRBD2 matching 12 bases. The V gene's germline CDR1 is SGHAT and CDR2 FQNNGV. V trimming: 5 bases; J trimming: 10 bases; junction bases outside the gene matches: 6. This CDR3 contains 14 residues. The CDR3 region is CASSTGLAGNEQFF. The CDR3 nucleotides read TGTGCCAGCAGCACCGGACTAGCGGGAAACGAGCAGTTCTTC.

The chain employs TRBV12-3 or TRBV12-4 and TRBJ2-7; D might be TRBD2 (6 bases). V dropped 5 bases and J dropped 1 base, with 12 bases sitting between them. This CDR3 contains 14 residues. The CDR3 region is CASSPLAGSYEQYF. The CDR3 DNA follows: TGTGCCAGCAGTCCGCTGGCGGGGTCCTACGAGCAGTACTTC.

The V gene is TRBV7-2, the J gene TRBJ2-1; D gene ambiguous. Trimming cost V 3 bases and J 5 bases, with 11 bases left between them. This CDR3 comprises 14 residues. The V gene's germline CDR1 is SGHTA and CDR2 FQGNSA. This chain's CDR3 is CASSLGRLNNEQFF. Written as DNA, the CDR3 is TGTGCCAGCAGCTTGGGTCGACTCAACAATGAGCAGTTCTTC. The full variable domain, in which reference TRBV7-2 and TRBJ2-1 provide the parts outside the CDR3, is GAGVSQSPSNKVTEKGKDVELRCDPISGHTALYWYRQSLGQGLEFLIYFQGNSAPDKSGLPSDRFSAERTGGSVSTLTIQRTQQEDSAVYLCASSLGRLNNEQFFGPGTRLTVL.

The J gene is TRBJ2-2, the V gene TRBV6-2 or TRBV6-3, with TRBD2 identical over 9 bases. Trimming at V came to 6 bases and at J to 3 bases, leaving 5 bases not matched to a gene. The CDR3 is 15 amino acids. Per the germline V gene, CDR1 is MNHEY and CDR2 is SVGEGT. The CDR3 nucleotides are TGTGCCAGCAGCATTAGCGGGGGAGACACCGGGGAGCTGTTTTTT. Protein sequence: CASSISGGDTGELFF.

The chain combines TRBV9 with TRBJ2-5; D possibly corresponds to TRBD2 (6 bases). The CDR3 length is 13 residues. Per the germline V gene, CDR1 is SGDLS and CDR2 is YYNGEE. The V end lost 6 bases, the J end lost 1 base, and 10 bases lay between the germline ends. The CDR3, as DNA: TGTGCCAGCACCCGGGGGACCCAAGAGACCCAGTACTTC. This translates into CASTRGTQETQYF.

Only a few counts were recorded for this clonotype. CDR3 protein: CASSTGTYGYTF. In DNA form, the CDR3 reads TGTGCCAGCAGCACCGGGACCTATGGCTACACCTTC. The chain has TRBV7-9 and TRBJ1-2; D is possibly TRBD1 (5 bases). CDR3 size: 12 residues. Trimming removed 5 bases from V and 4 bases from J, with 8 bases in between. CDR1 is SEHNR, CDR2 FQNEAQ, per germline (reference sequence).

The rearrangement links TRBV11-2 to TRBJ2-2, with 7 bases identical to TRBD1. The CDR3 length is 16 residues. The germline V gene encodes CDR1 SGHAT and CDR2 FQNNGV. The trim removed 6 bases at V and 10 bases at J, leaving 17 bases unmatched. As DNA, the CDR3 is TGTGCCAGCAGTCGATTAGCTGGGGACAGTTTTGAGGAGCTGTTTTTT. Translated: CASSRLAGDSFEELFF.

A remark on this clonotype: A clone one base away is much larger, so this may be a read error. The CDR3 spells CASRLRDPGETQYF. For the CDR3, the DNA is TGTGCCAGCCGCCTCCGGGACCCTGGGGAGACCCAGTACTTC. This chain links TRBV7-2 with TRBJ2-5; perhaps D is TRBD1 or TRBD2 (5 bases each). This CDR3 contains 14 residues. Trimming removed 8 bases from V and 5 bases from J, with 18 bases in between. In germline, CDR1 is SGHTA, CDR2 FQGNSA.

The chain links TRBV4-2 to TRBJ2-1, with D possibly TRBD2 on 6 matching bases. The CDR3 is made up of 19 amino acids. CDR1 LGHNA and CDR2 YNFKEQ come from the germline V gene. The V end lost 5 bases, the J end lost 1 base, and 24 bases lay between the germline ends. CDR3 DNA sequence: TGTGCCAGCAGCGCCAGCCCCCTCAGCAAAGGACTATCCTACAATGAGCAGTTCTTC. Translated, it gives CASSASPLSKGLSYNEQFF.

This chain connects TRBV28 to TRBJ1-4; no definite D call. Trimming cost V 1 base and J 3 bases, with 9 bases left between them. In germline, CDR1 is MDHEN, CDR2 SYDVKM. The length of the CDR3 is 15 residues. The CDR3 DNA is TGTGCCAGCAGTTTATTCCCGGCTTCTAATGAAAAACTGTTTTTT. Amino acid sequence: CASSLFPASNEKLFF.

The V call is TRBV5-4, the J call TRBJ1-4, with 8 bases aligning to TRBD1. This CDR3 contains 14 residues. The V gene end was trimmed by 2 bases and the J gene end by 8 bases; junction bases not matched to a gene: 5. The germline V gene encodes CDR1 SGHNT and CDR2 YYREEE (reference sequence). The CDR3 DNA reads as TGTGCCAGCAGCTTCCAGGGGGCGGCAGAAAAACTGTTTTTT. Translating gives CASSFQGAAEKLFF.